These T cell receptor beta chains were read from a single sample in a study of T cells in Graves' hyperthyroidism and ophthalmopathy. In TCRdb, the multiplex PCR reads were re-called with MiXCR into one record per CDR3 protein. The sample has about 400,000 distinct CDR3 sequences; more than 13% are singletons. The specimen sequenced was blood. The origin of the receptors is a man aged 45-65 years with Graves' ophthalmopathy. Each CDR3 is given with its conserved first and last residue. The order of the fields is D gene, V gene, CDR3 length, J gene, clone size, CDR3 protein, CDR3 DNA. A D gene is named only where the DNA matches it firmly. The size field is filled for only some rows; it gives once, few, many or a size class.

D: -; V: TRBV28; length: 16; J: TRBJ2-3; size: many; CDR3: CASSPQDRQSTDTQYF; DNA: TGTGCCAGCAGCCCCCAAGACAGACAGAGCACAGATACGCAGTATTTT
D: TRBD1; V: TRBV5-4; length: 14; J: TRBJ1-4; size: -; CDR3: CASSRLQGTSKLFF; DNA: TGTGCCAGCAGCAGGCTACAGGGGACTTCTAAACTGTTTTTT
D: -; V: TRBV3-1; length: 16; J: TRBJ2-3; size: many; CDR3: CASSQVFAESTDTQYF; DNA: TGTGCCAGCAGCCAAGTTTTTGCGGAGAGCACAGATACGCAGTATTTT
D: -; V: TRBV7-9; length: 14; J: TRBJ1-6; size: many; CDR3: CASSLVRAVSPLHF; DNA: TGTGCCAGCAGCTTAGTACGGGCGGTCTCACCCCTCCACTTT
D: TRBD1; V: TRBV2; length: 15; J: TRBJ2-3; size: many; CDR3: CAITSGTGITDTQYF; DNA: TGTGCCATCACTTCAGGGACAGGGATCACAGATACGCAGTATTTT
D: -; V: TRBV15; length: 13; J: TRBJ2-7; size: -; CDR3: CATSGGTVNEQYF; DNA: TGTGCCACCAGCGGGGGGACAGTCAACGAGCAGTACTTC
D: -; V: TRBV18; length: 15; J: TRBJ2-3; size: many; CDR3: CASSSRSGAGDTQYF; DNA: TGTGCCAGCTCAAGTCGTTCCGGAGCCGGAGATACGCAGTATTTT
D: -; V: TRBV7-9; length: 14; J: TRBJ1-2; size: few; CDR3: CASSPPWVNYGYTF; DNA: TGTGCCAGCAGCCCCCCCTGGGTGAACTATGGCTACACCTTC
D: TRBD1; V: TRBV20-1; length: 13; J: TRBJ2-3; size: many; CDR3: CSAPPGGIDTQYF; DNA: TGCAGTGCCCCCCCAGGGGGAATAGATACGCAGTATTTT
D: -; V: TRBV20-1; length: 14; J: TRBJ2-7; size: many; CDR3: CSAPKSGLPYEQYF; DNA: TGCAGTGCACCCAAGTCGGGCCTACCCTACGAGCAGTACTTC
D: TRBD1; V: TRBV12-5; length: 15; J: TRBJ2-2; size: few; CDR3: CASGDRASNTGELFF; DNA: TGTGCTAGTGGTGACAGGGCTTCGAACACCGGGGAGCTGTTTTTT
D: TRBD1; V: TRBV24-1; length: 16; J: TRBJ2-5; size: few; CDR3: CATSDRGQGVGQTQYF; DNA: TGTGCCACCAGTGACCGAGGACAGGGGGTTGGACAGACCCAGTACTTC
D: -; V: TRBV11-2; length: 15; J: TRBJ2-1; size: -; CDR3: CASSLKPASGDEQFF; DNA: TGTGCCAGCAGCTTAAAACCCGCGTCCGGCGATGAGCAGTTCTTC
D: TRBD1; V: TRBV12-3/TRBV12-4; length: 14; J: TRBJ1-2; size: many; CDR3: CASSYGTGPYGYTF; DNA: TGTGCCAGCAGTTACGGGACAGGGCCATATGGCTACACCTTC
D: TRBD1; V: TRBV28; length: 14; J: TRBJ1-1; size: many; CDR3: CASSKDRVLSSAFF; DNA: TGTGCCAGCAGTAAGGACAGGGTTCTTTCGTCAGCTTTCTTT
D: TRBD2; V: TRBV28; length: 19; J: TRBJ2-5; size: -; CDR3: CASSPVGGLAGGLGETQYF; DNA: TGTGCCAGCAGTCCCGTTGGGGGTCTAGCGGGAGGGCTGGGCGAGACCCAGTACTTC
D: -; V: TRBV5-8; length: 15; J: TRBJ2-3; size: many; CDR3: CASSPEGAFTDTQYF; DNA: TGTGCCAGCAGTCCCGAGGGAGCCTTCACAGATACGCAGTATTTT
D: TRBD2; V: TRBV19; length: 14; J: TRBJ2-1; size: many; CDR3: CASSPPAGADEQFF; DNA: TGTGCCAGTAGTCCTCCTGCGGGAGCGGATGAGCAGTTCTTC
D: TRBD2; V: TRBV25-1; length: 17; J: TRBJ2-7; size: -; CDR3: CASSEPSGIAGSDEQYF; DNA: TGTGCCAGCAGTGAACCCTCCGGGATAGCGGGAAGCGACGAGCAGTACTTC
D: TRBD2; V: TRBV11-2; length: 20; J: TRBJ2-1; size: many; CDR3: CASSPGEAGGLFNSYNEQFF; DNA: TGTGCCAGCAGCCCTGGCGAAGCGGGAGGCCTATTTAATTCCTACAATGAGCAGTTCTTC
D: TRBD1; V: TRBV6-1; length: 16; J: TRBJ1-6; size: -; CDR3: CASSEVRGQVGSPLHF; DNA: TGTGCCAGCAGTGAAGTTAGGGGGCAGGTTGGCTCACCCCTCCACTTT
D: TRBD1; V: TRBV5-4; length: 17; J: TRBJ2-2; size: -; CDR3: CASSWVGQAGNTGELFF; DNA: TGTGCCAGCAGCTGGGTTGGACAGGCTGGAAACACCGGGGAGCTGTTTTTT
D: TRBD1; V: TRBV19; length: 17; J: TRBJ1-5; size: -; CDR3: CASTGEDRGLRNQPQHF; DNA: TGTGCCAGTACGGGCGAGGACAGGGGGCTACGGAATCAGCCCCAGCATTTT
D: -; V: TRBV7-9; length: 14; J: TRBJ2-2; size: many; CDR3: CASSPGDWVGELFF; DNA: TGTGCCAGCAGCCCCGGTGACTGGGTCGGGGAGCTGTTTTTT
D: -; V: TRBV9; length: 14; J: TRBJ2-2; size: -; CDR3: CASSVANGPGELFF; DNA: TGTGCCAGCAGCGTAGCTAACGGGCCCGGGGAGCTGTTTTTT
D: -; V: TRBV11-2; length: 14; J: TRBJ2-2; size: many; CDR3: CASSLEVNTGELFF; DNA: TGTGCCAGCAGCTTAGAAGTAAACACCGGGGAGCTGTTTTTT
D: -; V: TRBV10-3; length: 13; J: TRBJ2-1; size: -; CDR3: CAIRRDSYNEQFF; DNA: TGTGCCATCAGGAGGGATAGTTACAATGAGCAGTTCTTC
D: -; V: TRBV3-1; length: 16; J: TRBJ2-7; size: -; CDR3: CASSQDGGRNPYEQYF; DNA: TGTGCCAGCAGCCAAGACGGGGGGCGGAACCCCTACGAGCAGTACTTC
D: -; V: TRBV27; length: 12; J: TRBJ2-7; size: many; CDR3: CASSSRVYEQYF; DNA: TGTGCCAGCAGTTCCCGAGTTTACGAGCAGTACTTC
D: -; V: TRBV19; length: 13; J: TRBJ1-2; size: -; CDR3: CASRPPHLDGYTF; DNA: TGTGCCAGTAGGCCTCCGCACCTCGATGGCTACACCTTC
D: TRBD2; V: TRBV3-1; length: 15; J: TRBJ2-1; size: many; CDR3: CASSHLAGVSNEQFF; DNA: TGTGCCAGCAGCCACCTAGCGGGAGTGAGCAATGAGCAGTTCTTC
D: TRBD1; V: TRBV28; length: 16; J: TRBJ2-3; size: few; CDR3: CASSPWTGGASDTQYF; DNA: TGTGCCAGCAGTCCCTGGACAGGGGGCGCATCAGATACGCAGTATTTT
D: -; V: TRBV30; length: 13; J: TRBJ1-6; size: few; CDR3: CAWSDGQSRPLHF; DNA: TGTGCCTGGAGCGACGGACAGTCGAGACCCCTCCACTTT
D: -; V: TRBV6-6; length: 16; J: TRBJ1-4; size: few; CDR3: CASSYSGDGANEKLFF; DNA: TGTGCCAGCAGTTACTCGGGGGACGGGGCTAATGAAAAACTGTTTTTT
D: -; V: TRBV7-8; length: 14; J: TRBJ2-5; size: many; CDR3: CASSLQGKEETQYF; DNA: TGTGCCAGCAGCTTACAGGGGAAAGAGGAGACCCAGTACTTC
D: -; V: TRBV5-8; length: 18; J: TRBJ2-5; size: many; CDR3: CASSPPPVGTPSQGTQYF; DNA: TGTGCCAGCAGTCCCCCGCCCGTCGGGACACCTTCACAAGGGACCCAGTACTTC
D: -; V: TRBV28; length: 15; J: TRBJ1-3; size: many; CDR3: CASSKGLTSGNTIYF; DNA: TGTGCCAGCAGTAAGGGACTAACCTCTGGAAACACCATATATTTT
D: -; V: TRBV24-1; length: 11; J: TRBJ1-2; size: many; CDR3: CATSQDYGYTF; DNA: TGTGCCACCAGCCAGGACTATGGCTACACCTTC
D: TRBD2; V: TRBV5-1; length: 14; J: TRBJ2-7; size: many; CDR3: CASSSASGSHEQYF; DNA: TGCGCCAGCAGCTCAGCTAGCGGGAGCCACGAGCAGTACTTC
D: -; V: TRBV18; length: 14; J: TRBJ2-5; size: -; CDR3: CASSPISGGETQYF; DNA: TGTGCCAGCTCACCTATCTCGGGCGGGGAGACCCAGTACTTC
D: -; V: TRBV20-1; length: 14; J: TRBJ2-7; size: many; CDR3: CSARLERELNEQYF; DNA: TGCAGTGCTAGACTGGAACGGGAGCTCAACGAGCAGTACTTC
D: TRBD1; V: TRBV5-1; length: 15; J: TRBJ2-7; size: many; CDR3: CASSLTGDTYYEQYF; DNA: TGCGCCAGCAGCTTGACAGGGGATACGTACTACGAGCAGTACTTC
D: -; V: TRBV20-1; length: 10; J: TRBJ2-1; size: many; CDR3: CSASQSEQFF; DNA: TGCAGTGCTAGTCAAAGTGAGCAGTTCTTC
D: TRBD2; V: TRBV6-1; length: 15; J: TRBJ2-1; size: -; CDR3: CASTLLAGVGNEQFF; DNA: TGTGCCAGCACCTTACTAGCGGGAGTAGGTAATGAGCAGTTCTTC
D: TRBD1; V: TRBV15; length: 14; J: TRBJ1-1; size: many; CDR3: CATSRATGGTEAFF; DNA: TGTGCCACCAGCAGAGCCACAGGGGGCACTGAAGCTTTCTTT
D: -; V: TRBV7-8; length: 15; J: TRBJ2-3; size: many; CDR3: CASSLSWTSTDTQYF; DNA: TGTGCCAGCAGCTTATCGTGGACTAGCACAGATACGCAGTATTTT
D: -; V: TRBV2; length: 16; J: TRBJ2-1; size: many; CDR3: CASRITLGEVQGEQFF; DNA: TGTGCCAGCAGGATTACTCTAGGGGAGGTCCAAGGGGAGCAGTTCTTC
D: -; V: TRBV24-1; length: 16; J: TRBJ2-6; size: -; CDR3: CATSDFTASGANVLTF; DNA: TGTGCCACCAGTGATTTTACAGCCTCTGGGGCCAACGTCCTGACTTTC
D: -; V: TRBV4-1; length: 15; J: TRBJ2-2; size: few; CDR3: CASSQNTGIPGELFF; DNA: TGCGCCAGCAGCCAAAATACAGGGATCCCCGGGGAGCTGTTTTTT
D: TRBD1; V: TRBV11-2; length: 15; J: TRBJ1-2; size: -; CDR3: CASSPPAGGLYGYTF; DNA: TGTGCCAGCAGCCCCCCGGCAGGGGGTCTCTATGGCTACACCTTC
D: -; V: TRBV4-1; length: 12; J: TRBJ2-7; size: -; CDR3: CATSRDRYEQYF; DNA: TGCGCCACCAGTCGGGACCGCTACGAGCAGTACTTC
D: -; V: TRBV7-2; length: 14; J: TRBJ2-3; size: -; CDR3: CASSLALGQDTQYF; DNA: TGTGCCAGCAGCTTAGCCCTGGGGCAAGATACGCAGTATTTT
D: -; V: TRBV19; length: 12; J: TRBJ1-6; size: -; CDR3: CASSIGDSPLHF; DNA: TGTGCCAGTAGTATAGGGGATTCACCCCTCCACTTT
D: -; V: TRBV25-1; length: 14; J: TRBJ1-6; size: -; CDR3: CASSQSSYNSPLHF; DNA: TGTGCCAGCAGCCAGAGCTCCTATAATTCACCCCTCCACTTT
D: -; V: TRBV5-6; length: 13; J: TRBJ2-5; size: many; CDR3: CASSLALVETQYF; DNA: TGTGCCAGCAGCTTGGCCTTAGTGGAGACCCAGTACTTC
D: -; V: TRBV11-3; length: 19; J: TRBJ2-3; size: many; CDR3: CASSLNRMGGHRVPDTQYF; DNA: TGTGCCAGCAGCTTAAATCGGATGGGAGGACATCGGGTCCCAGATACGCAGTATTTT
D: -; V: TRBV27; length: 16; J: TRBJ1-2; size: many; CDR3: CASSPHWGSANYGYTF; DNA: TGTGCCAGCAGTCCCCATTGGGGATCAGCTAACTATGGCTACACCTTC
D: -; V: TRBV5-1; length: 15; J: TRBJ2-1; size: -; CDR3: CASSLGFIGYNEQFF; DNA: TGCGCCAGCAGCTTGGGCTTTATCGGTTACAATGAGCAGTTCTTC
D: -; V: TRBV10-3; length: 14; J: TRBJ1-1; size: many; CDR3: CAINPGERNTEAFF; DNA: TGTGCCATCAACCCAGGGGAACGGAACACTGAAGCTTTCTTT